These 25 T cell receptor beta chains share one sample of origin, sequenced in a study of blood T cell repertoires in COVID-19. Repertoires were generated with immunoSEQ multiplex PCR, while TCRdb's copy carries only in-frame clones and drops some. The top ten hold approximately 9% of the sample, which has 65,000 to 95,000 clones, 85% to 90% seen once. The specimen was peripheral blood. These receptors were taken from a man aged 80 or over with acute or convalescent COVID-19.

This clone has only one observation. The V gene is TRBV7-8, the J gene TRBJ1-1; D unresolved. Germline values: CDR1 SGHVS, CDR2 FQNEAQ. The CDR3 is 14 residues long. V lost 5 bases to trimming and J lost 0 bases, with 10 bases between them. The DNA of the CDR3 is TGTGCCAGCAGCCCGAGAGATATGAACACTGAAGCTTTCTTT. This encodes CASSPRDMNTEAFF.

J is TRBJ2-7 and V is TRBV11-2, with TRBD1 matching 9 bases. Per germline, CDR1 SGHAT and CDR2 FQNNGV. The CDR3 totals 15 residues. V lost 2 bases, J lost 4 bases, and 6 bases stayed unmatched. CDR3 sequence (DNA): TGTGCCAGCAGCTTATTGGGACAGGGACCTTACGAGCAGTACTTC. It encodes CASSLLGQGPYEQYF.

The rearrangement links TRBV6-5 to TRBJ2-7, with 8 bases aligning to TRBD1. Trimming at V came to 6 bases and at J to 2 bases, leaving 6 bases not matched to a gene. Germline lookup yields CDR1 MNHEY and CDR2 SVGAGI. CDR3 length: 14 residues. The CDR3 loop reads CASSRGTGPYEQYF. For the CDR3, the DNA is TGTGCCAGCAGCCGAGGGACAGGCCCCTACGAGCAGTACTTC.

For this clone: Other DNA sequences in this sample translate to the same CDR3. This chain connects TRBV30 to TRBJ1-3; TRBD1 might be the D (5 bases). The CDR3 consists of 14 residues. Germline-derived CDR1 and CDR2 are GTSNPN and SVGIG (reference sequence). Trimming stripped 1 base from V and 2 bases from J, with 9 bases between. Here the CDR3 reads CAWSEGAPGNTIYF. CDR3 nucleotide sequence: TGTGCCTGGAGTGAAGGGGCGCCTGGAAACACCATATATTTT. The full variable domain, rest sourced from reference TRBV30 and TRBJ1-3, is SQTIHQWPATLVQPVGSPLSLECTVEGTSNPNLYWYRQAAGRGLQLLFYSVGIGQISSEVPQNLSASRPQDRQFILSSKKLLLSDSGFYLCAWSEGAPGNTIYFGEGSWLTVV.

The V call is TRBV6-5, the J call TRBJ1-6, with TRBD1 identical over 7 bases. From germline, CDR1 is MNHEY and CDR2 SVGAGI. This CDR3 comprises 15 residues. J lost 0 bases, V lost 6 bases, and 2 bases had no gene match. The CDR3 sequence is CASRGGASYNSPLHF. CDR3 coding DNA: TGTGCCAGCAGAGGGGGCGCCTCCTATAATTCACCCCTCCACTTT.

This clone has more than one count but fewer than ten. The CDR3 region has the DNA TGTGCCAGTAGTATAGGCCAGGGGGCCACTGAAGCTTTCTTT. Encoded protein: CASSIGQGATEAFF. The rearrangement uses TRBV19 and TRBJ1-1; TRBD1 matches 8 bases. CDR1 and CDR2 (germline): LNHDA, SQIVND (reference sequence). Germline trimming cut 1 base from V and 4 bases from J; bases unmatched to any gene: 2. The CDR3 length is 14 residues.

The V and J genes are TRBV29-1 and TRBJ2-1; the match to TRBD2 covers 7 bases. With V trimmed by 6 bases and J by 9 bases, 17 bases remained unmatched. The CDR3 has 15 residues. Germline CDR1 is SQVTM and CDR2 is ANQGSEA. CDR3 region: CSVRPPGGISGEQFF. The CDR3 nucleotides read TGCAGCGTCCGCCCTCCGGGGGGAATCTCGGGTGAGCAGTTCTTC.

This clone has only one observation. The chain couples TRBV11-3 to TRBJ2-2; the D gene is possibly TRBD1 (6 bases). The germline V gene has CDR1 SGHNT and CDR2 YENEEA. The CDR3 contains 16 residues. Trimming shortened V by 4 bases and J by 1 base, and 13 bases separated the two germline ends. The CDR3 coding sequence is TGTGCCAGCAGCTCTACAGGGTGGGAGAACACCGGGGAGCTGTTTTTT. This sequence encodes CASSSTGWENTGELFF.

The V gene is TRBV19, the J gene TRBJ1-1; a weak D match, TRBD1 (6 bases). The V gene's germline CDR1 is LNHDA and CDR2 SQIVND (reference sequence). V was shortened by 3 bases and J by 5 bases, with 16 bases between the two germline ends. The CDR3 sequence is 15 residues long. The CDR3 nucleotides are TGTGCCAGTAGTATGGGGGACATCCTGGGAACTGAAGCTTTCTTT. Its protein product is CASSMGDILGTEAFF.

The V gene is TRBV6-5, the J gene TRBJ2-7; 7 bases agree with TRBD2. The CDR3 is 14 amino acids. Losses at the gene ends were 6 bases for V and 2 bases for J; bases not matched to a gene: 7. Germline V lookup: CDR1 MNHEY, CDR2 SVGAGI. As DNA, the CDR3 is TGTGCCAGCAGCCCAGGGAGGGAACCCTACGAGCAGTACTTC. Its protein product is CASSPGREPYEQYF.

The chain couples TRBV29-1 to TRBJ1-2; no clear D. Germline loops: CDR1 SQVTM, CDR2 ANQGSEA. The ends were cut back, 8 bases at V and 13 bases at J, with 20 bases in the middle. CDR3 length: 11 amino acids. The CDR3 is CSTGSDDFCTF. The CDR3 bases are TGCAGCACCGGGAGCGACGACTTCTGCACCTTC. The complete variable domain, with remaining parts taken from reference TRBV29-1 and TRBJ1-2, reads SAVISQKPSRDICQRGTSLTIQCQVDSQVTMMFWYRQQPGQSLTLIATANQGSEATYESGFVIDKFPISRPNLTFSTLTVSNMSPEDSSIYLCSTGSDDFCTFGSGTRLTVV.

The rearrangement uses TRBV5-1 and TRBJ1-5, with TRBD1 as a possible D gene (5 bases). V dropped 4 bases and J dropped 2 bases, with 13 bases sitting between them. CDR1 and CDR2 (germline): SGHRS, YFSETQ. The CDR3 consists of 15 residues. The CDR3 region has the DNA TGCGCCAGCAGCATTGGAGGGGAGGGCAATCAGCCCCAGCATTTT. Protein: CASSIGGEGNQPQHF.

The V gene is TRBV5-1, the J gene TRBJ1-5, with D unclear. Deletions cut 0 bases from V and 3 bases from J, with 10 bases between. Germline CDR1 and CDR2: SGHRS and YFSETQ. The CDR3 extends over 15 amino acids. The DNA of the CDR3 is TGCGCCAGCAGCTTGGGCGCAGGTCCCAATCAGCCCCAGCATTTT. This gives the protein CASSLGAGPNQPQHF.

The rearrangement uses TRBV19 and TRBJ1-1; D is uncertain. Germline V lookup: CDR1 LNHDA, CDR2 SQIVND (reference sequence). The CDR3 sequence is 15 residues long. V lost 8 bases, J lost 0 bases, and 16 bases lay in between. The CDR3 spells CASSTSTALNTEAFF. Written as DNA, the CDR3 is TGTGCCAGTTCTACGTCAACTGCCTTGAACACTGAAGCTTTCTTT.

V gene TRBV6-6 combines with J gene TRBJ2-7; D is unclear. V lost 5 bases, J lost 4 bases, and 18 bases lay in between. The CDR3 is made up of 15 amino acids. Germline V gene lookup returns CDR1 MNHNY and CDR2 SVGAGI (reference sequence). CDR3 region: CASSPHFDKTYEQYF. The DNA for the CDR3 is TGTGCCAGCAGTCCTCATTTCGACAAGACATACGAGCAGTACTTC.

This chain uses TRBV12-5 with TRBJ2-1; no clear D gene. Germline V lookup: CDR1 LGHNT, CDR2 FRNRAP. The CDR3 is 14 amino acids. The V end lost 6 bases, the J end lost 0 bases, and 9 bases lay between the germline ends. CDR3 sequence (DNA): TGTGCTAGTGGGGGCAGAAGCTCCTACAATGAGCAGTTCTTC. It translates to CASGGRSSYNEQFF.

The gene calls are TRBV29-1 and TRBJ1-1; D is possibly TRBD1 (6 bases). Trimming left V 6 bases short and J 2 bases short, with 16 bases between. CDR3 size: 14 residues. Germline assignment: CDR1 SQVTM and CDR2 ANQGSEA. The CDR3 DNA reads as TGCAGCGTCCAAGGACAGACAGTAAACACTGAAGCTTTCTTT. It specifies CSVQGQTVNTEAFF.

The chain recombines TRBV7-9 with TRBJ2-3; D gene ambiguous. Deletions cut 3 bases from V and 6 bases from J, with 10 bases between. Germline V gene sequence: CDR1 SEHNR, CDR2 FQNEAQ (reference sequence). The CDR3 totals 13 residues. In DNA, the CDR3 is TGTGCCAGCAGCTTTGACCGCGGCGATACGCAGTATTTT. Its translation: CASSFDRGDTQYF.

This sequence joins TRBV15 and TRBJ2-3; 11 bases are shared with TRBD2. This CDR3 is 16 amino acids long. Germline values: CDR1 LNHNV, CDR2 YYDKDF (reference sequence). J lost 6 bases, V lost 0 bases, and 5 bases had no gene match. The CDR3 spells CATSRDLGTSGDTQYF. The CDR3 DNA reads TGTGCCACCAGCAGAGATTTGGGGACTAGCGGTGATACGCAGTATTTT.

The chain is built from TRBV6-5 and TRBJ2-5; 7 positions agree with TRBD2. Germline lookup yields CDR1 MNHEY and CDR2 SVGAGI. This CDR3 region has 12 residues. V was pared by 5 bases and J by 7 bases, with 4 bases of the junction left unmatched. CDR3 amino acids: CASSPTGGTQYF. The CDR3 DNA reads as TGTGCCAGCAGTCCCACGGGGGGGACCCAGTACTTC.

The CDR3 DNA follows: TGCGCCAGCAGCCAAGCAGGGGGCTTCGAAAAACTGTTTTTT. Translated, it gives CASSQAGGFEKLFF. The chain recombines TRBV4-1 with TRBJ1-4; TRBD1 matches at 8 bases. Germline assignment: CDR1 MGHRA and CDR2 YSYEKL. The CDR3 sequence is 14 residues long. The junction had 3 bases not matched to a gene; V was cut back by 1 base and J by 8 bases.

The V and J genes are TRBV3-1 (or the pseudogene TRBV3-2) and TRBJ2-1; D is unresolved. Germline V gene lookup returns CDR1 LGHDT and CDR2 YNNKEL (reference sequence). There are 11 residues in the CDR3. V lost 4 bases and J lost 7, with 5 bases in between. This CDR3 reads CASSLLNEQFF. CDR3 in DNA: TGTGCCAGCAGCCTCCTAAATGAGCAGTTCTTC.

The chain has TRBV29-1 and TRBJ1-2, with 8 bases lining up with TRBD1. Germline V gene sequence: CDR1 SQVTM, CDR2 ANQGSEA. J lost 8 bases, V lost 6 bases, and 17 bases had no gene match. This CDR3 comprises 15 residues. The CDR3 region is CSVSGTGWINGGYTF. The CDR3 bases are TGCAGCGTCTCCGGGACAGGCTGGATTAATGGAGGCTACACCTTC.

This rearrangement joins TRBV2 to TRBJ1-2; no reliable D call. This CDR3 contains 14 residues. CDR1 SNHLY and CDR2 FYNNEI come from the germline V gene. V was shortened by 4 bases and J by 3 bases, with 12 bases between the two germline ends. The CDR3 region has the DNA TGTGCCAGCAGTGCTACATTACTAGACTATGGCTACACCTTC. Its protein product is CASSATLLDYGYTF.

V and J are TRBV25-1 and TRBJ1-1, with 9 bases that match TRBD1. The length of the CDR3 is 15 residues. The ends lost 5 bases at V and 0 bases at J; junction bases unmatched: 4. The germline V gene has CDR1 MGHDK and CDR2 SYGVNS. The CDR3 sequence is CASSTRQGVNTEAFF. Here the CDR3 DNA reads TGTGCCAGCAGTACGCGACAGGGGGTGAACACTGAAGCTTTCTTT.